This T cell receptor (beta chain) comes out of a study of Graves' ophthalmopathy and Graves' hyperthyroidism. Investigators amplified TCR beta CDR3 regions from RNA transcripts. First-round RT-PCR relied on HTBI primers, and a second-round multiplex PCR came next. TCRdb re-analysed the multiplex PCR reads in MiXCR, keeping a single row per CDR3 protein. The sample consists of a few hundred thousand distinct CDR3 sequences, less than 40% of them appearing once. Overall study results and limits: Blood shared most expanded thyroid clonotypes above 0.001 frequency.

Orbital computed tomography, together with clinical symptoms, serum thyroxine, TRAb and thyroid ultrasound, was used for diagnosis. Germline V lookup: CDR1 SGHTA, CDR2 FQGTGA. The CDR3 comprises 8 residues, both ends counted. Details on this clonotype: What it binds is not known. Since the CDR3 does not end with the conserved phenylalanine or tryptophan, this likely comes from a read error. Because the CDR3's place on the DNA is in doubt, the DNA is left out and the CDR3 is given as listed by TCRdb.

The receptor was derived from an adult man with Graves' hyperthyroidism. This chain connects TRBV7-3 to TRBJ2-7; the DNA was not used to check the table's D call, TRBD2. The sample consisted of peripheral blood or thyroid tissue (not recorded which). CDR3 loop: CASSQGTS.